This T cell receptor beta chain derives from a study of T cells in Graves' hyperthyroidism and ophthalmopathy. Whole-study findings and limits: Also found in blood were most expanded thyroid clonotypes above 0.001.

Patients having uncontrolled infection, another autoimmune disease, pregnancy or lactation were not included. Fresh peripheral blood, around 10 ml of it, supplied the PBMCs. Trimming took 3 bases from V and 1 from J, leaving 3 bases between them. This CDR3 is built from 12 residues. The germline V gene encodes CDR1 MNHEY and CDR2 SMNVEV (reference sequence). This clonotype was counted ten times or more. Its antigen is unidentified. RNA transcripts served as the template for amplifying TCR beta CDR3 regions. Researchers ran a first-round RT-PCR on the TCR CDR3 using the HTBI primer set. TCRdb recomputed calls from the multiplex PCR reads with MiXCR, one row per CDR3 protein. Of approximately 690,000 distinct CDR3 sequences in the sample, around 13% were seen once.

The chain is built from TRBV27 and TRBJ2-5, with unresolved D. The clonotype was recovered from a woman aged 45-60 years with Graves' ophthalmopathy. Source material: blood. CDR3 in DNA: TGTGCCAGCAGTTTGCTCCAAGAGACCCAGTACTTC. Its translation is CASSLLQETQYF.